The entry that follows covers one T cell receptor (beta chain) sequence. Its recognized antigen is unknown. No base quality information exists; no much larger clone differs at one position. Enrolling through a virtual design, the prospective study's participants ranged in age from roughly 18 to 100 years and lived across approximately 25 United States geographic areas. In the prospective study, participants were assigned to cohorts based on the clinical history participants reported in a screening survey and a study questionnaire. ImmuneRACE Cohort 3 recovered participants were defined by two consecutive negative NP/OP PCR tests, healthcare professional clearance, or symptom resolution. Each participant in the prospective study had whole blood, serum and a nasopharyngeal or oropharyngeal swab collected by mobile phlebotomists. Additional blood draws and questionnaires over an approximately two-month period could optionally be provided by prospective study participants. Blood samples from the prospective study were shipped frozen or at room temperature prior to DNA extraction.

The sample comes from a study of blood T cell repertoires in COVID-19 (dated by TCRdb to 2018 to 2020). A note on the overall study: Samples covering the acute and convalescent phases of COVID-19 were provided by collaborators in the United States, Italy and Spain. Where available, HLA class I and class II types were obtained from metadata supplied by the sample provider rather than from assay-based typing. The material from the prospective study consisted of cDNA or gDNA derived from T cells, B-cell-depleted T cells, or PBMCs. Sample metadata almost always included a de-identified subject ID, COVID-19 status, age in years and sex. Deeply sampled blood TCRbeta repertoires from subjects exposed to, actively infected with, or recovered from COVID-19 were included in the dataset. Samples were obtained from the ongoing ImmuneRACE study (first 160 participants) and from over 1,000 subjects provided by 6 global collaborators. The repertoires were released in a freely available public database intended as a resource for research on the immune response to SARS-CoV-2. Overall study results and their limits: How much clinical and demographic metadata was included differed by source and by participant, and the metadata was provided uncurated.

The immunoSEQ Assay, a bias-controlled multiplex PCR, was used to amplify TCRbeta CDR3 regions from genomic DNA. The study's own analysis went as follows. The number of nucleated cells in each sample was estimated from the amplification of reference gene primers within the assay. To quantify the absolute abundance of each unique TCRbeta CDR3 rearrangement, sequence reads were collapsed and filtered. For each sample, productive Simpson clonality was calculated as the square root of Simpson's diversity index across productive rearrangements. Not all clones reach the TCRdb copy of this immuneACCESS table, which keeps in-frame sequences only. Checked studies attribute under half of the gap to unresolved V genes and leave the rest unexplained. The V and J calls and clone size come from that table; D and trimming were worked out from the DNA. The sample table records about 290,000 clones; around 90% of these occur just once. The ten largest clones add up to less than 2% of the sample.

Sequenced material: PBMCs or T cells enriched from blood (not recorded which). The sequence derives from a woman between 40 and 50 years old who had recovered from COVID-19.

The nucleotide sequence is given as TGTGCCAGCAGTTTAGGTATACCTCTGGACAGCTACGAGCAGTACTTC. Translated, it gives CASSLGIPLDSYEQYF. The chain was built from TRBV27 and TRBJ2-7; TRBD1 might be the D gene, on 6 matching bases. Deletion took 2 bases off V and 3 bases off J, with a span of 17 bases between the germline ends. Its CDR3 holds 16 amino acids, cysteine through phenylalanine. Left in the record is the CDR3 DNA by itself, 48 bases read in frame from the first base. In the germline V gene (reference sequence), CDR1 corresponds to MNHEY and CDR2 to SMNVEV.